Listed here are 4 T cell receptor beta chains from one sample, sequenced in a study of blood T cell repertoires in COVID-19. Repertoires were generated with immunoSEQ multiplex PCR, while TCRdb's copy carries only in-frame clones and drops some. The sample carries about 270,000 clones, 89% recorded once. Specimen: peripheral blood. Receptors were obtained from a man in his fifties with acute or convalescent COVID-19.

This chain connects TRBV5-6 to TRBJ1-2, with a weak D call TRBD1 (6 bases). The V gene lost 7 bases and the J gene lost 2 bases, with 12 bases spanning the gap. The germline CDR1 and CDR2 sequences are SGHDT and YYEEEE. There are 13 residues in the CDR3. Written as DNA, the CDR3 is TGTGCCAGCTTTCGTGACAGGAACTATGGCTACACCTTC. Its translation is CASFRDRNYGYTF. The variable domain in full, with the rest retrieved from reference TRBV5-6 and TRBJ1-2, is DAGVTQSPTHLIKTRGQQVTLRCSPKSGHDTVSWYQQALGQGPQFIFQYYEEEERQRGNFPDRFSGHQFPNYSSELNVNALLLGDSALYLCASFRDRNYGYTFGSGTRLTVV.

This clone was detected once. The chain has TRBV27 and TRBJ2-3; 8 bases line up with TRBD2. Trimming took 5 bases from V and 0 from J; bases not matched to a gene: 7. The CDR3 has 16 amino acids. Germline V gives CDR1 MNHEY, CDR2 SMNVEV (reference sequence). Here the CDR3 DNA reads TGTGCCAGCAGTCCTCAGCGGGGGCCAAGCACAGATACGCAGTATTTT. Translating gives CASSPQRGPSTDTQYF.

V usage is TRBV4-1 and J usage is TRBJ2-7; 9 nucleotides agree with TRBD2. Germline values: CDR1 MGHRA, CDR2 YSYEKL. The CDR3 totals 15 residues. The V gene end was trimmed by 6 bases and the J gene end by 3 bases; junction bases not matched to a gene: 9. The CDR3 loop is CASSPWAGGDYEQYF. The CDR3 coding sequence is TGCGCCAGCAGTCCGTGGGCGGGGGGGGACTACGAGCAGTACTTC.

The chain employs TRBV4-1 and TRBJ1-1; D perhaps matches TRBD1 (6 bases). CDR3 size: 15 residues. CDR1 and CDR2 from the germline V gene are MGHRA and YSYEKL. Trimming took 2 bases from V and 1 from J, leaving 11 bases between them. Written as DNA, the CDR3 is TGCGCCAGCAGCCAAAAAGGGACACAGAACACTGAAGCTTTCTTT. The encoded protein is CASSQKGTQNTEAFF.